This TCR beta chain was observed in a study of early T cells in non-severe SARS-CoV-2 infection. Study at large: Bulk RNA taken from unsorted whole blood was sequenced, leaving chains unpaired.

The germline V gene encodes CDR1 SGHRS and CDR2 YFSETQ. The CDR3 consists of 14 residues. The V and J ends lost 0 bases and 3 bases respectively, with 10 bases between them. The library protocol tagged individual cDNA molecules with unique molecular identifiers. TCRdb re-called the 5' RACE reads with MiXCR, one entry per CDR3 protein. This sample yields 55,000 or so distinct CDR3 sequences, of which approximately 10% are seen a single time; roughly 10% belongs to the top ten. This clonotype has only a few counts. This chain uses TRBV5-1 with TRBJ2-7; D possibly corresponds to TRBD1 (5 bases). The TCR was taken from an adult who was a healthcare worker with PCR-confirmed SARS-CoV-2 infection or an uninfected control (not recorded which). Sequencing used whole blood. CDR3: CASSLEGAGYEQYF. For the CDR3, the DNA is TGCGCCAGCAGCTTGGAAGGGGCTGGCTACGAGCAGTACTTC. The full variable domain, its missing parts supplied by reference TRBV5-1 and TRBJ2-7, is KAGVTQTPRYLIKTRGQQVTLSCSPISGHRSVSWYQQTPGQGLQFLFEYFSETQRNKGNFPGRFSGRQFSNSRSEMNVSTLELGDSALYLCASSLEGAGYEQYFGPGTRLTVT.